The sample holds many counts of the clone carrying this T cell receptor (beta chain). Its antigen is still unknown. This CDR3 is 16 amino acids long. The J segment lost 1 base and the V segment lost 6 bases, leaving 7 bases of the junction unmatched. Germline-derived CDR1 and CDR2 are DFQATT and SNEGSKA (reference sequence). Amplifying from RNA transcripts, the study obtained TCR beta CDR3 regions. An initial RT-PCR round employing HTBI primers preceded a second-round multiplex PCR. Each CDR3 protein gets one entry after TCRdb re-called the multiplex PCR reads with MiXCR. The repertoire holds 600,000 to 650,000 distinct CDR3 sequences, with about 24% as singletons. These data come from a study of Graves' ophthalmopathy and Graves' hyperthyroidism. Study observations and caveats: Clonotypes were expanded in thyroid at above 0.001 frequency, and most also appeared in blood. The 13-signature model separated ophthalmopathy from stable hyperthyroidism at 85% to 90% sensitivity and roughly 83% specificity.

The sample taken for sequencing was peripheral blood. V is TRBV20-1 and J is TRBJ2-5; 14 nucleotides align to TRBD2. This clonotype originated in a woman aged 18-29 years with stable Graves' hyperthyroidism. Some clones in this sample may be carry-over from other donors' samples. This CDR3 is CSALGLAGAFQETQYF. The CDR3 DNA is TGCAGTGCCTTGGGACTAGCGGGGGCCTTCCAAGAGACCCAGTACTTC.